Listed below are T cell receptor beta chains from one sample, sequenced in a study of CD4 T cells in relation to SARS-CoV-2 and coronaviruses. Measured with immunoSEQ multiplex PCR; TCRdb has only the in-frame clones, and not every one. The profile shows tens of thousands of clones, 75% to 90% of them singletons. Sequencing was done on a sample of memory CD4+ T cells from PBMCs. These receptors all stem from a human donor in good health. Each CDR3 is given with its conserved first and last residue. Fields, in order: V gene, J gene, clone size, D gene, CDR3 protein, CDR3 DNA. The D gene is left open where the match is weak. Clone size, where shown, is once, few, many, or a class for clones that have expanded.

v_gene: TRBV30; j_gene: TRBJ2-4; abundance: .; d_gene: TRBD1; CDR3aa: CAWSRTGVLANIQYF; CDR3nt: TGTGCCTGGAGTCGGACAGGGGTGTTGGCAAACATTCAGTACTTC
v_gene: TRBV4-2; j_gene: TRBJ2-1; abundance: .; d_gene: .; CDR3aa: CASSRERTAYNEQFF; CDR3nt: TGTGCCAGCAGCCGGGAGCGGACCGCCTACAATGAGCAGTTCTTC
v_gene: TRBV29-1; j_gene: TRBJ2-7; abundance: .; d_gene: TRBD1; CDR3aa: CSVGLQGRYEQYF; CDR3nt: TGCAGCGTTGGCCTACAGGGGAGATACGAGCAGTACTTC
v_gene: TRBV5-4; j_gene: TRBJ1-2; abundance: .; d_gene: .; CDR3aa: CASHIMGDSPYGYTF; CDR3nt: TGTGCCAGCCATATAATGGGAGATTCTCCCTATGGCTACACCTTC
v_gene: TRBV30; j_gene: TRBJ1-2; abundance: .; d_gene: .; CDR3aa: CAWSIGERGLF; CDR3nt: TGTGCCTGGAGTATCGGGGAGCGGGGGCTCTTC
v_gene: TRBV10-2; j_gene: TRBJ1-2; abundance: .; d_gene: .; CDR3aa: CASSESRTGSFGGYTF; CDR3nt: TGCGCCAGCAGTGAGTCGAGGACCGGCAGTTTCGGTGGCTACACCTTC
v_gene: TRBV9; j_gene: TRBJ2-5; abundance: .; d_gene: .; CDR3aa: CASSVDVGHQETQYF; CDR3nt: TGTGCCAGCAGCGTAGACGTAGGACACCAAGAGACCCAGTACTTC
v_gene: TRBV5-1; j_gene: TRBJ2-2; abundance: .; d_gene: TRBD2; CDR3aa: CASSVGLAGGPGELFF; CDR3nt: TGCGCCAGCAGCGTGGGACTAGCGGGAGGTCCCGGGGAGCTGTTTTTT
v_gene: TRBV7-9; j_gene: TRBJ2-7; abundance: .; d_gene: TRBD2; CDR3aa: CASTPGLAGVGHEQYF; CDR3nt: TGTGCCAGCACCCCGGGACTAGCGGGAGTAGGCCACGAGCAGTACTTC
v_gene: TRBV6-5; j_gene: TRBJ1-4; abundance: .; d_gene: TRBD1; CDR3aa: CASSYGTGDRGEKLFF; CDR3nt: TGTGCCAGCAGTTACGGGACAGGGGACAGGGGTGAAAAACTGTTTTTT
v_gene: TRBV5-5; j_gene: TRBJ2-1; abundance: once; d_gene: .; CDR3aa: CASSGSVTLRHNEQFF; CDR3nt: TGTGCCAGCAGCGGGAGCGTGACCCTTAGGCACAATGAGCAGTTCTTC
v_gene: TRBV30; j_gene: TRBJ1-6; abundance: .; d_gene: TRBD1; CDR3aa: CACRQGASYNSPLHF; CDR3nt: TGTGCCTGCCGCCAGGGGGCTTCCTATAATTCACCCCTCCACTTT
v_gene: TRBV2; j_gene: TRBJ1-5; abundance: .; d_gene: TRBD1; CDR3aa: CASSRDRGSNQPQHF; CDR3nt: TGTGCCAGCAGCAGGGACAGGGGGAGCAATCAGCCCCAGCATTTT
v_gene: TRBV4-2; j_gene: TRBJ2-2; abundance: .; d_gene: TRBD2; CDR3aa: CASSRGTSGSIGELFF; CDR3nt: TGTGCCAGCAGTCGAGGGACTAGCGGGAGTATCGGGGAGCTGTTTTTT
v_gene: TRBV27; j_gene: TRBJ2-4; abundance: .; d_gene: TRBD2; CDR3aa: CATPSGTSGRWSPKNIQYF; CDR3nt: TGTGCCACCCCGTCCGGGACTAGCGGGAGGTGGTCACCCAAAAACATTCAGTACTTC
v_gene: TRBV28; j_gene: TRBJ1-1; abundance: .; d_gene: TRBD1; CDR3aa: CASREGGRLNTEAFF; CDR3nt: TGTGCCAGCAGAGAAGGGGGCAGGTTGAACACTGAAGCTTTCTTT
v_gene: TRBV29-1; j_gene: TRBJ2-7; abundance: .; d_gene: TRBD2; CDR3aa: CSVALAGSYEQYF; CDR3nt: TGCAGCGTGGCGCTAGCGGGGTCCTACGAGCAGTACTTC
v_gene: TRBV4-1; j_gene: TRBJ2-7; abundance: .; d_gene: TRBD2; CDR3aa: CASSQDTGLAVYEQYF; CDR3nt: TGCGCCAGCAGCCAAGATACAGGACTAGCGGTCTACGAGCAGTACTTC
v_gene: TRBV28; j_gene: TRBJ2-7; abundance: once; d_gene: TRBD2; CDR3aa: CASSLGREYREQYF; CDR3nt: TGTGCCAGCAGTTTGGGGCGGGAGTATCGCGAGCAGTACTTC
v_gene: TRBV2; j_gene: TRBJ2-5; abundance: .; d_gene: TRBD2; CDR3aa: CASTPGLAGETQYF; CDR3nt: TGTGCCAGCACCCCGGGACTAGCGGGAGAGACCCAGTACTTC
v_gene: TRBV6-5; j_gene: TRBJ1-5; abundance: .; d_gene: TRBD1; CDR3aa: CASSRDRGNQPQHF; CDR3nt: TGTGCCAGCAGTCGGGACAGGGGAAATCAGCCCCAGCATTTT
v_gene: TRBV5-4; j_gene: TRBJ1-2; abundance: .; d_gene: .; CDR3aa: CASSLDVGGRGYTF; CDR3nt: TGTGCCAGCAGCTTGGACGTCGGTGGTCGTGGCTACACCTTC
v_gene: TRBV2; j_gene: TRBJ2-1; abundance: .; d_gene: TRBD2; CDR3aa: CASSGSTRFGGGDKAYNEQFF; CDR3nt: TGTGCCAGCAGTGGTTCCACTAGGTTCGGCGGGGGGGACAAAGCCTACAATGAGCAGTTCTTC
v_gene: TRBV29-1; j_gene: TRBJ2-1; abundance: .; d_gene: TRBD2; CDR3aa: CSVEDGLAGGPGEQFF; CDR3nt: TGCAGCGTTGAAGATGGGCTAGCGGGAGGGCCAGGGGAGCAGTTCTTC
v_gene: TRBV7-3; j_gene: TRBJ2-2; abundance: .; d_gene: .; CDR3aa: CASSSPKTGDTGELFF; CDR3nt: TGTGCCAGCAGCTCCCCCAAAACAGGAGACACCGGGGAGCTGTTTTTT
v_gene: TRBV21-1; j_gene: TRBJ2-2; abundance: .; d_gene: .; CDR3aa: CASSKLAGGGTGELFF; CDR3nt: TGTGCCAGCAGCAAACTAGCGGGAGGCGGCACCGGGGAGCTGTTTTTT
v_gene: TRBV6-1; j_gene: TRBJ2-4; abundance: .; d_gene: .; CDR3aa: CASSEAGQIQYF; CDR3nt: TGTGCCAGCAGTGAAGCAGGCCAGATTCAGTACTTC
v_gene: TRBV19; j_gene: TRBJ2-1; abundance: .; d_gene: TRBD1; CDR3aa: CATHIGGTGFNEQFF; CDR3nt: TGTGCCACCCACATCGGGGGGACAGGGTTCAATGAGCAGTTCTTC
v_gene: TRBV3-1/TRBV3-2; j_gene: TRBJ1-2; abundance: .; d_gene: TRBD1; CDR3aa: CASSRPQGAGYGYTF; CDR3nt: TGTGCCAGCAGCCGCCCACAGGGGGCCGGGTATGGCTACACCTTC
v_gene: TRBV5-1; j_gene: TRBJ2-2; abundance: .; d_gene: .; CDR3aa: CASSLYGGAGTGELFF; CDR3nt: TGCGCCAGCAGCTTGTATGGGGGCGCGGGCACCGGGGAGCTGTTTTTT
v_gene: TRBV2; j_gene: TRBJ1-4; abundance: .; d_gene: .; CDR3aa: CASSGTLATNEKLFF; CDR3nt: TGTGCCAGCAGTGGGACCTTAGCAACTAATGAAAAACTGTTTTTT
v_gene: TRBV19; j_gene: TRBJ1-1; abundance: .; d_gene: TRBD1; CDR3aa: CASNLQGRDTEAFF; CDR3nt: TGTGCCAGTAATTTACAGGGGAGGGACACTGAAGCTTTCTTT
v_gene: TRBV19; j_gene: TRBJ2-3; abundance: .; d_gene: .; CDR3aa: CASSIRDTQYF; CDR3nt: TGTGCCAGTAGTATAAGAGATACGCAGTATTTT
v_gene: TRBV9; j_gene: TRBJ1-3; abundance: .; d_gene: .; CDR3aa: CASSATYSSGNTIYF; CDR3nt: TGTGCCAGCAGCGCCACCTACAGCTCTGGAAACACCATATATTTT
v_gene: TRBV6-1; j_gene: TRBJ2-1; abundance: once; d_gene: TRBD2; CDR3aa: CASSVYPGTSGSYNEQFF; CDR3nt: TGTGCCAGCAGTGTATACCCCGGGACTAGCGGGTCCTACAATGAGCAGTTCTTC
v_gene: TRBV24-1; j_gene: TRBJ1-2; abundance: .; d_gene: TRBD1; CDR3aa: CATSDFVQGVQGYTF; CDR3nt: TGTGCCACCAGTGATTTTGTTCAGGGGGTACAGGGCTACACCTTC
v_gene: TRBV18; j_gene: TRBJ2-3; abundance: .; d_gene: TRBD1; CDR3aa: CASSPGEDRKADTQYF; CDR3nt: TGTGCCAGCTCACCGGGCGAGGACAGGAAAGCAGATACGCAGTATTTT
v_gene: TRBV6-1; j_gene: TRBJ2-2; abundance: few; d_gene: TRBD2; CDR3aa: CASSLAGHNTGELFF; CDR3nt: TGTGCCAGCAGTCTAGCGGGACACAACACCGGGGAGCTGTTTTTT